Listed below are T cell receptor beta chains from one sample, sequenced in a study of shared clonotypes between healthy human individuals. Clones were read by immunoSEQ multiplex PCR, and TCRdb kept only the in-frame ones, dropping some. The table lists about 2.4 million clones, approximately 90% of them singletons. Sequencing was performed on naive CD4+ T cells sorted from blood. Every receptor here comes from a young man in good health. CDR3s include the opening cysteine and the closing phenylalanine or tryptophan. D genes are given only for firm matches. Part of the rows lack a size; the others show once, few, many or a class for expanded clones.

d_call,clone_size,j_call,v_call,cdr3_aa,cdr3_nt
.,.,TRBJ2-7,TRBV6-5,CASSYGQLSYEQYF,TGTGCCAGCAGTTACGGACAGCTCTCCTACGAGCAGTACTTC
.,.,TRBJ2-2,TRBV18,CASSPFGGAPGELFF,TGTGCCAGCTCACCTTTCGGGGGCGCTCCCGGGGAGCTGTTTTTT
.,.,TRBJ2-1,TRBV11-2,CASSLLAFTGYEQFF,TGTGCCAGCAGCTTACTGGCCTTTACGGGGTATGAGCAGTTCTTC
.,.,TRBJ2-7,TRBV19,CASRQGFEQYF,TGTGCCAGTAGACAGGGTTTCGAGCAGTACTTC
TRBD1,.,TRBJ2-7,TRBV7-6,CASSAQPGQGFYEQYF,TGTGCCAGCAGCGCACAGCCGGGACAGGGGTTCTACGAGCAGTACTTC
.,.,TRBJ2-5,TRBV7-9,CASSIFGGGRVRETQYF,TGTGCCAGCAGCATCTTCGGGGGCGGCAGGGTCCGGGAGACCCAGTACTTC
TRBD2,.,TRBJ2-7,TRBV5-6,CASSHDGLAGLYEQYF,TGTGCCAGCAGCCACGACGGACTAGCGGGACTCTACGAGCAGTACTTC
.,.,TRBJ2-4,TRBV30,CAWSVGLIAKNIQYF,TGTGCCTGGAGTGTTGGACTGATAGCCAAAAACATTCAGTACTTC
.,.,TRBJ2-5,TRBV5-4,CASEEGVGRQETQYF,TGTGCCAGCGAAGAAGGTGTCGGACGACAAGAGACCCAGTACTTC
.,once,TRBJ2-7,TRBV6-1,CASSRQKDYEQYF,TGTGCCAGCAGTAGGCAGAAAGACTACGAGCAGTACTTC
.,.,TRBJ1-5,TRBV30,CAWRPRDPGSQPQHF,TGTGCCTGGAGACCCCGGGACCCGGGCAGTCAGCCCCAGCATTTT
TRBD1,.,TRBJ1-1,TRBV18,CASSPHQLGQGAAEAFF,TGTGCCAGCTCACCACATCAACTGGGACAGGGGGCTGCTGAAGCTTTCTTT
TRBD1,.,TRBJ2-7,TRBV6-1,CASSEAGVRRGLYEQYF,TGTGCCAGCAGTGAAGCGGGGGTGCGCAGGGGGCTATACGAGCAGTACTTC
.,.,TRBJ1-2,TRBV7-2,CASSLDRQLFYGYTF,TGTGCCAGCAGCTTAGACAGGCAACTTTTCTATGGCTACACCTTC
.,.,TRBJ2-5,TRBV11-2,CASRYRGYAKETQYF,TGTGCCAGCAGGTACCGGGGATACGCAAAAGAGACCCAGTACTTC
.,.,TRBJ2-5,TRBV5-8,CASSPKVFQETQYF,TGTGCCAGCAGCCCTAAGGTGTTCCAAGAGACCCAGTACTTC
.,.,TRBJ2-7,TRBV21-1,CASSQDPGGGVSYEQYF,TGTGCCAGCAGCCAAGACCCAGGGGGCGGAGTATCCTACGAGCAGTACTTC
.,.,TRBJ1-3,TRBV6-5,CASHKGNTIYF,TGTGCCAGTCACAAGGGAAACACCATATATTTT
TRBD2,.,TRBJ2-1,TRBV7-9,CASSLGTSPYNEQFF,TGTGCCAGCAGCTTAGGGACTAGTCCCTACAATGAGCAGTTCTTC
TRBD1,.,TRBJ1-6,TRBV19,CASSLGTVNSPLHF,TGTGCCAGTAGTCTGGGGACAGTTAATTCACCCCTCCACTTT
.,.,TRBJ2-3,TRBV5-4,CASSLQDTKTQYF,TGTGCCAGCAGCTTGCAGGACACAAAGACGCAGTATTTT
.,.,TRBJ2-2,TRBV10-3,CAISESKNTGELFF,TGTGCCATCAGTGAGTCGAAGAACACCGGGGAGCTGTTTTTT
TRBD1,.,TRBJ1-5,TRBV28,CASSLGQGNQPQHF,TGTGCCAGCAGTTTAGGACAGGGCAATCAGCCCCAGCATTTT
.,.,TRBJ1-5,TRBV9,CASSVGADYNQPQHF,TGTGCCAGCAGCGTAGGTGCAGACTATAATCAGCCCCAGCATTTT
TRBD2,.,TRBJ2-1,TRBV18,CASSPGLAGTNEQFF,TGTGCCAGCTCCCCGGGACTAGCAGGTACAAATGAGCAGTTCTTC
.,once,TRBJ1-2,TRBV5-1,CASSLADNYGYTF,TGCGCCAGCAGCTTGGCGGATAACTATGGCTACACCTTC
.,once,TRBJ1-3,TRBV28,CASSLFGQMIGNTIYF,TGTGCCAGCAGTTTATTTGGACAAATGATTGGAAACACCATATATTTT
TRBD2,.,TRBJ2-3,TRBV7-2,CASSSGPLAGGGADTQYF,TGTGCCAGCAGCTCAGGACCCTTGGCGGGAGGGGGTGCAGATACGCAGTATTTT
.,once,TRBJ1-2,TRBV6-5,CASSYSSREANYGYTF,TGTGCCAGCAGTTACTCAAGCCGAGAAGCTAACTATGGCTACACCTTC
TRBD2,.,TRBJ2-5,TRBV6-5,CASSHTGGAEETQYF,TGTGCCAGCAGTCACACCGGGGGGGCGGAAGAGACCCAGTACTTC
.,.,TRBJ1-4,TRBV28,CATATSFSLFF,TGTGCCACCGCGACATCGTTTAGTCTGTTTTTT
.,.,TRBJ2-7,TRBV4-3,CASSQAMGRVEQYF,TGCGCCAGCAGCCAAGCAATGGGGCGAGTCGAGCAGTACTTC
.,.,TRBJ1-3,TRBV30,CAWSGEDLSGNTIYF,TGTGCCTGGAGTGGCGAGGATCTCTCTGGAAACACCATATATTTT
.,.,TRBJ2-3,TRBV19,CATKGRYTDTQYF,TGTGCCACCAAGGGCAGATACACAGATACGCAGTATTTT
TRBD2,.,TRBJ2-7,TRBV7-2,CASSAGLAGSEQYF,TGTGCCAGCAGCGCCGGACTAGCGGGTTCCGAGCAGTACTTC
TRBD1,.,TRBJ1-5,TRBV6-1,CASSDRGPIGPQHF,TGTGCCAGCAGTGACAGGGGGCCTATAGGGCCCCAGCATTTT
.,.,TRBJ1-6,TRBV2,CASTEQGRYNSPLHF,TGTGCCAGCACTGAACAGGGACGCTATAATTCACCCCTCCACTTT
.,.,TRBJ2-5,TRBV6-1,CASSERGIAETQYF,TGTGCCAGCAGTGAACGCGGGATCGCAGAGACCCAGTACTTC
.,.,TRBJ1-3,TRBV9,CASSVDTETHTIYF,TGTGCCAGCAGCGTAGACACGGAAACGCACACCATATATTTT
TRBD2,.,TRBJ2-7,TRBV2,CASRSLGREDSYEQYF,TGTGCCAGCAGGTCCCTCGGGCGGGAGGACTCCTACGAGCAGTACTTC
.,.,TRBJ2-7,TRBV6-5,CASSYRHLYEQYF,TGTGCCAGCAGTTACCGACACCTCTACGAGCAGTACTTC
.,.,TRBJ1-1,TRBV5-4,CASSFQGQAFF,TGTGCCAGCAGCTTCCAGGGACAAGCTTTCTTT
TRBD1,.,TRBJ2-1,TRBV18,CASSPPYRGSGNEQFF,TGTGCCAGCTCACCACCCTACAGGGGGTCTGGCAATGAGCAGTTCTTC
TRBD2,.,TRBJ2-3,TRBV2,CASSDFRTSGSDTQYF,TGTGCCAGCAGCGATTTTAGGACTAGCGGCTCAGATACGCAGTATTTT
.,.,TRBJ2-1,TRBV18,CASSHEQGRLTYEQFF,TGTGCCAGCTCACACGAACAGGGACGGTTGACCTATGAGCAGTTCTTC
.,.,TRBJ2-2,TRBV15,CATSREDSLGLTGELFF,TGTGCCACCAGCAGAGAAGACTCCCTAGGTCTCACCGGGGAGCTGTTTTTT
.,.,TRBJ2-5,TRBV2,CASSEYRTVKETQYF,TGTGCCAGCAGTGAATACAGGACAGTGAAAGAGACCCAGTACTTC
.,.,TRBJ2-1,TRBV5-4,CASSPRGGASSYNEQFF,TGTGCCAGCAGCCCGCGCGGGGGCGCGAGCTCCTACAATGAGCAGTTCTTC
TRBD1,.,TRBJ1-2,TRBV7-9,CASSNDRGYGYTF,TGTGCCAGCAGCAACGACAGGGGCTATGGCTACACCTTC
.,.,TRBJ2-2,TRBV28,CASSFAGNTGELFF,TGTGCCAGCAGTTTCGCAGGGAACACCGGGGAGCTGTTTTTT
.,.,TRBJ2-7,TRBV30,CAWIVHGTARQQYF,TGTGCCTGGATAGTACACGGGACGGCCAGGCAGCAGTACTTC
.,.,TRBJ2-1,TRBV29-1,CSVLSGVNNEQFF,TGCAGCGTTCTGTCAGGGGTTAACAATGAGCAGTTCTTC
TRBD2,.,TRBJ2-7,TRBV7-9,CASSSPGTSGVYEQYF,TGTGCCAGCAGCTCCCCAGGGACTAGCGGGGTATACGAGCAGTACTTC
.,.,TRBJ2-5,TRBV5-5,CASSLAASGETQYF,TGTGCCAGCAGCTTGGCAGCGTCTGGGGAGACCCAGTACTTC
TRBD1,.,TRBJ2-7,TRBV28,CASSSQGQGWYEQYF,TGTGCCAGCAGTTCCCAGGGACAGGGGTGGTACGAGCAGTACTTC
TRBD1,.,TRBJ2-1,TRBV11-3,CASSPGQGTYNEQFF,TGTGCCAGCAGCCCAGGACAGGGAACCTACAATGAGCAGTTCTTC
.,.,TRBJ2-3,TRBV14,CASSQVTGWSDTQYF,TGTGCCAGCAGCCAAGTGACGGGTTGGTCAGATACGCAGTATTTT
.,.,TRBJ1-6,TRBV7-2,CASSLNPQRGASYNSPLHF,TGTGCCAGCAGCTTAAATCCCCAAAGGGGAGCCTCCTATAATTCACCCCTCCACTTT